Reported below is one T cell receptor (beta chain). This clone's antigen is unknown. The input lacks base qualities; no much larger clone sits a single base away. The CDR3 contains 13 residues, cysteine and phenylalanine counted. The sequence is cut down to CDR3 DNA, 39 bases in frame from base 1. CDR1 and CDR2 are read off the germline V gene as MGHRA and YSYEKL. V gives up 1 base and J gives up 6 bases, and the segment between their germline ends measures 10 bases. These data belong to a study of CD8+ T cells in alopecia areata (dated by TCRdb to 2016 to 2019). A note on the overall study: The study used high-throughput TCRbeta sequencing to examine T cell clonal expansion in alopecia areata, in both the C3H/HeJ mouse model and human patients. Scalp clonality was compared among normal scalp (n=4), patchy alopecia areata scalp (n=8), and alopecia totalis/universalis scalp (n=8). TCRbeta CDR3 regions were amplified by immunoSEQ multiplex PCR using 35 Vbeta forward and 13 Jbeta reverse primers. The RNA source kit depended on sample type: the PAXgene miRNA kit for fixed scalp, the miRNeasy kit for PBMCs, and the RNeasy kit for mouse skin. On the human side, TCRbeta sequencing was run on scalp tissue and on sorted CD4+ and CD8+ peripheral blood T cells from healthy controls and from alopecia areata patients with either patchy or totalis/universalis disease.

Libraries were constructed by the immunoSEQ multiplex PCR assay. To provide template for TCR sequencing, every sample had RNA extracted and reverse transcribed into cDNA. First-strand cDNA was synthesized using SuperScript III with a 2:1 mix of oligo-dT and random hexamers. A synthetic immune receptor repertoire was used to gauge amplification bias, and whatever bias remained was removed computationally. As for how the authors treated the data: Raw reads were preprocessed for error removal, and CDR3 was defined according to IMGT conventions as running from the conserved cysteine to phenylalanine. To get clonality, Shannon entropy was normalized by log2 of the number of productive unique TCRs and the result was subtracted from 1. Scalp TCRbeta sequences were cross-referenced with sorted blood CD4 and CD8 repertoires so that the CD4 or CD8 identity of scalp clones could be inferred. TCRdb mirrors the immuneACCESS table, restricted to in-frame sequences. Some clones are absent from its copies; in checked studies, under half trace to an unresolved V gene, and the reason for the others is unknown. The DNA gave D and trimming, while V, J and clone size come from that table. The sample has some 150,000 clones on record, less than 65% of them singletons. The top ten clonotypes cover 30% to 45% of the sample.

What the authors observed across the whole study: Compared with normal scalp, lesional scalp had higher clonality and more expanded CD8+ clones, particularly in alopecia totalis/universalis, a pattern that suggests antigenic drive. Scalp TCR repertoire analysis is complicated because resident alphabeta T cells in normal human skin are also sequenced, whereas mouse skin is dominated by gammadelta T cells. Shared TCR sequences between patients were less evident than in mice, which may be partly attributable to HLA diversity in the patient population.

After PBMCs were isolated by density centrifugation and stained for CD3, CD4 and CD8, a FACSAria was used to sort CD4+ and CD8+ T cells. Unaffected controls provided scalp biopsies and blood samples. Sequencing was done on a sample of CD8+ T cells sorted from blood. This TCR was recovered from a human donor in good health. Recombination joined TRBV4-1 with TRBJ2-7; no D gene call is confident. CDR3 region: CASSQVLGTEQYF. The bases are TGCGCCAGCAGCCAAGTGCTGGGTACCGAGCAGTACTTC.